This is a list of T cell receptor beta chains from one sample in a study of CD8+CD57+ T cells in acquired aplastic anemia. Using its own MiXCR run on the reads, TCRdb lists one record per CDR3 protein. The table shows about 190,000 distinct CDR3 sequences, with roughly half occurring only once. Sequencing was performed on sorted CD4+, CD8+, or CD8+CD57+ T cells (not recorded which) from PBMCs. All receptors derive from a human donor in good health, serving as a control. Both conserved end residues are part of each CDR3. The order of the fields is CDR3 length, clone size, V gene, D gene, J gene, CDR3 protein, CDR3 DNA. The D gene is left open where the match is weak. The size field is filled for only some rows; it gives once, few, many or a size class.

len: 14; abundance: NA; v_gene: TRBV5-6; d_gene: NA; j_gene: TRBJ1-1; CDR3aa: CASSLDTSSTEAFF; CDR3nt: TGTGCCAGCAGCTTGGACACGTCGAGCACTGAAGCTTTCTTT
len: 19; abundance: NA; v_gene: TRBV29-1; d_gene: NA; j_gene: TRBJ2-7; CDR3aa: CSCVLLCQQSSGTPCEQYF; CDR3nt: NA
len: 13; abundance: NA; v_gene: TRBV6-2/TRBV6-3; d_gene: NA; j_gene: TRBJ2-1; CDR3aa: CASSYPGRDEQFF; CDR3nt: TGTGCCAGCAGTTACCCTGGACGGGATGAGCAGTTCTTC
len: 12; abundance: many; v_gene: TRBV2; d_gene: NA; j_gene: TRBJ2-6; CDR3aa: CATSRGANVLTF; CDR3nt: TGTGCCACATCCCGGGGGGCCAACGTCCTGACTTTC
len: 15; abundance: once; v_gene: TRBV19; d_gene: NA; j_gene: TRBJ1-1; CDR3aa: CASTPGLWGNTEAFF; CDR3nt: TGTGCCAGTACCCCAGGGTTGTGGGGGAACACTGAAGCTTTCTTT
len: 14; abundance: once; v_gene: TRBV19; d_gene: NA; j_gene: TRBJ1-2; CDR3aa: CASSLATANYGYTF; CDR3nt: TGTGCCAGTAGTTTGGCGACAGCTAACTATGGCTACACCTTC
len: 12; abundance: NA; v_gene: TRBV7-2; d_gene: NA; j_gene: TRBJ1-1; CDR3aa: CASSPRSAKAFF; CDR3nt: TGTGCCAGCAGCCCCAGGTCCGCCAAAGCTTTCTTT
len: 11; abundance: many; v_gene: TRBV6-5; d_gene: TRBD1; j_gene: TRBJ2-7; CDR3aa: CASTNGQGEYF; CDR3nt: TGTGCCAGCACGAACGGACAGGGGGAGTACTTC
len: 14; abundance: many; v_gene: TRBV12-3/TRBV12-4; d_gene: NA; j_gene: TRBJ2-3; CDR3aa: CASRRTEGTDTQYF; CDR3nt: TGTGCCAGCAGGAGGACAGAGGGGACAGATACGCAGTATTTT
len: 14; abundance: many; v_gene: TRBV20-1; d_gene: NA; j_gene: TRBJ2-5; CDR3aa: CSASGPGTKETQYF; CDR3nt: TGCAGTGCTAGCGGGCCGGGAACCAAAGAGACCCAGTACTTC
len: 15; abundance: NA; v_gene: TRBV9; d_gene: NA; j_gene: TRBJ2-2; CDR3aa: CASSVASTNTGELFF; CDR3nt: TGTGCCAGCAGCGTAGCTAGCACGAACACCGGGGAGCTGTTTTTT
len: 13; abundance: NA; v_gene: TRBV9; d_gene: NA; j_gene: TRBJ2-7; CDR3aa: CASSVATGSEQYF; CDR3nt: TGTGCCAGCAGCGTAGCTACAGGGTCCGAGCAGTACTTC
len: 13; abundance: many; v_gene: TRBV27; d_gene: NA; j_gene: TRBJ1-2; CDR3aa: CASTKSGEGGYTF; CDR3nt: TGTGCCAGCACCAAGTCAGGGGAGGGCGGCTACACCTTC
len: 13; abundance: once; v_gene: TRBV2; d_gene: NA; j_gene: TRBJ1-2; CDR3aa: CASRGAGPYGYTF; CDR3nt: TGTGCCAGCAGGGGGGCAGGACCCTATGGCTACACCTTC
len: 13; abundance: NA; v_gene: TRBV10-3; d_gene: NA; j_gene: TRBJ1-6; CDR3aa: CTSSSEGNSPLHF; CDR3nt: TGTACCAGCAGTTCTGAGGGGAACTCACCCCTCCACTTT
len: 15; abundance: many; v_gene: TRBV19; d_gene: TRBD1; j_gene: TRBJ1-1; CDR3aa: CASTTTGVGNTEAFF; CDR3nt: TGTGCCAGTACCACGACAGGGGTAGGAAACACTGAAGCTTTCTTT
len: 17; abundance: many; v_gene: TRBV19; d_gene: NA; j_gene: TRBJ1-5; CDR3aa: CASSTGRSLNSNQPQHF; CDR3nt: TGTGCCAGTAGTACAGGGAGGAGTCTAAACAGCAATCAGCCCCAGCATTTT